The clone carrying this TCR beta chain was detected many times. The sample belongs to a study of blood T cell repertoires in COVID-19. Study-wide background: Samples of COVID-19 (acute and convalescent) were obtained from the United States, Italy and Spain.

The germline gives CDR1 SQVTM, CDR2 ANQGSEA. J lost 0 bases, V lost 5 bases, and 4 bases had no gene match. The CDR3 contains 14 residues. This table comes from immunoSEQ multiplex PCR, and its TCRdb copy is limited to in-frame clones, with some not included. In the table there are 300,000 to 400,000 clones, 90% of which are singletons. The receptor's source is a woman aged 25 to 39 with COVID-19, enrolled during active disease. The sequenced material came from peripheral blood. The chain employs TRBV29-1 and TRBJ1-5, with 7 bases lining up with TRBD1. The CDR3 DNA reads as TGCAGCGTTTCGGGACAGACTAGCAATCAGCCCCAGCATTTT. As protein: CSVSGQTSNQPQHF.